The rows below give T cell receptor beta chains drawn from one sample of a study of cytomegalovirus exposure and HLA in healthy donors. Profiled with immunoSEQ multiplex PCR; TCRdb holds only in-frame clones, not every one. The sample includes approximately 180,000 clones, roughly 70% of them seen just once. The sequenced sample was PBMCs. The receptors originated from a male donor in good health and CMV-seronegative. The CDR3 runs from the conserved cysteine through the conserved F or W. A D gene is named only where the DNA matches it firmly. Not all rows give a size; the values are once, few, many and, for expanded clones, a class.

abundance: once
j_gene: TRBJ2-7
d_gene: -
v_gene: TRBV6-5
CDR3nt: TGTGCCAGCAGTTACTCGAGATTGTACGAGCAGTACTTC
CDR3aa: CASSYSRLYEQYF

abundance: -
j_gene: TRBJ2-5
d_gene: -
v_gene: TRBV6-1
CDR3nt: TGTGCCAGCAGTGCTCGCCAAGAGACCCAGTACTTC
CDR3aa: CASSARQETQYF

abundance: -
j_gene: TRBJ2-7
d_gene: TRBD1
v_gene: TRBV4-1
CDR3nt: TGCGCCAGCAGCCAAGATACGGACAGGCCTACGTCCTACGAGCAGTACTTC
CDR3aa: CASSQDTDRPTSYEQYF

abundance: -
j_gene: TRBJ1-2
d_gene: -
v_gene: TRBV7-8
CDR3nt: TGTGCCAGCAGCTTACAGGGGTTGGACTATGGCTACACCTTC
CDR3aa: CASSLQGLDYGYTF

abundance: -
j_gene: TRBJ1-6
d_gene: TRBD1
v_gene: TRBV6-6
CDR3nt: TGTGCCAGCAGTTATTTTAAACAGGGGGTTGGTTCACCCCTCCACTTT
CDR3aa: CASSYFKQGVGSPLHF

abundance: -
j_gene: TRBJ1-4
d_gene: TRBD1
v_gene: TRBV7-3
CDR3nt: TGTGCCAGCGCTTTACAGGGGGCGCCTAATGAAAAACTGTTTTTT
CDR3aa: CASALQGAPNEKLFF

abundance: -
j_gene: TRBJ1-2
d_gene: TRBD1
v_gene: TRBV6-6
CDR3nt: TGTGCCAGCAGTTACTCGGGACAGTACTATGGCTACACCTTC
CDR3aa: CASSYSGQYYGYTF

abundance: -
j_gene: TRBJ2-7
d_gene: TRBD2
v_gene: TRBV19
CDR3nt: TGTGCCAGTAGTCCTAGCGGGGGCCCGTTCGAGCAGTACTTC
CDR3aa: CASSPSGGPFEQYF

abundance: -
j_gene: TRBJ1-5
d_gene: -
v_gene: TRBV19
CDR3nt: TGTGCCAGTAGTATAGATGAGGTTCAGCCCCAGCATTTT
CDR3aa: CASSIDEVQPQHF

abundance: -
j_gene: TRBJ1-4
d_gene: TRBD1
v_gene: TRBV28
CDR3nt: TGTGCCAGCAGCGAGACAGGGGATAATGAAAAACTGTTTTTT
CDR3aa: CASSETGDNEKLFF

abundance: -
j_gene: TRBJ1-2
d_gene: -
v_gene: TRBV23-1
CDR3nt: TGCGCCAGCAGTCAATCGTACAGGAAGAGTATGCATGGCTACACCTTC
CDR3aa: CASSQSYRKSMHGYTF

abundance: -
j_gene: TRBJ1-6
d_gene: -
v_gene: TRBV6-5
CDR3nt: TGTGCCAGCAGTTACGGTTGGGGGGGATATAATTCACCCCTCCACTTT
CDR3aa: CASSYGWGGYNSPLHF

abundance: few
j_gene: TRBJ2-3
d_gene: TRBD2
v_gene: TRBV9
CDR3nt: TGTGCCAGCAGCCCGGGGGGGGGAGGGCTCGGAGATACGCAGTATTTT
CDR3aa: CASSPGGGGLGDTQYF

abundance: -
j_gene: TRBJ2-2
d_gene: TRBD2
v_gene: TRBV7-8
CDR3nt: TGTGCCAGCAGCTTACGGGAGGGTACCGGGGAGCTGTTTTTT
CDR3aa: CASSLREGTGELFF

abundance: few
j_gene: TRBJ2-3
d_gene: TRBD2
v_gene: TRBV4-3
CDR3nt: TGCGCCAGCAGCCAAGTGCCCCCGACGGGGGGTGGCACAGATACGCAGTATTTT
CDR3aa: CASSQVPPTGGGTDTQYF

abundance: few
j_gene: TRBJ1-1
d_gene: TRBD1
v_gene: TRBV15
CDR3nt: TGTGCCACCAGCAGGGGACAGGGGGGTACTGAAGCTTTCTTT
CDR3aa: CATSRGQGGTEAFF

abundance: -
j_gene: TRBJ2-1
d_gene: -
v_gene: TRBV28
CDR3nt: TGTGCCAGCAGTGATGGGACTTATAATGAGCAGTTCTTC
CDR3aa: CASSDGTYNEQFF

abundance: -
j_gene: TRBJ2-2
d_gene: -
v_gene: TRBV28
CDR3nt: TGTGCCAGCAGTTCGGTGAACACCGGGGAGCTGTTTTTT
CDR3aa: CASSSVNTGELFF

abundance: -
j_gene: TRBJ2-1
d_gene: -
v_gene: TRBV5-1
CDR3nt: TGCGCCAGCAAGGAGACGGCGATCTACAATGAGCAGTTCTTC
CDR3aa: CASKETAIYNEQFF

abundance: -
j_gene: TRBJ1-1
d_gene: TRBD1
v_gene: TRBV19
CDR3nt: TGTGCCAGTAGTATGGGCAGGGGGACCACTGAAGCTTTCTTT
CDR3aa: CASSMGRGTTEAFF

abundance: -
j_gene: TRBJ1-5
d_gene: TRBD1
v_gene: TRBV6-5
CDR3nt: TGTGCCACCAAAATGAGGACAGGGTATAATCAGCCCCAGCATTTT
CDR3aa: CATKMRTGYNQPQHF

abundance: -
j_gene: TRBJ1-1
d_gene: -
v_gene: TRBV7-9
CDR3nt: TGTGCCAGCAGCGCCCCCATTACCGGGAACACTGAAGCTTTCTTT
CDR3aa: CASSAPITGNTEAFF

abundance: -
j_gene: TRBJ1-5
d_gene: -
v_gene: TRBV10-2
CDR3nt: TGCGCCAGCACCCACGGGAATAGCAATCAGCCCCAGCATTTT
CDR3aa: CASTHGNSNQPQHF

abundance: -
j_gene: TRBJ1-1
d_gene: -
v_gene: TRBV7-9
CDR3nt: TGTGCCAGCAGCTTAGCGGAACGGGGAAACACTGAAGCTTTCTTT
CDR3aa: CASSLAERGNTEAFF

abundance: -
j_gene: TRBJ2-3
d_gene: -
v_gene: TRBV9
CDR3nt: TGTGCCAGCAGCGTAGCTGGAGCCTTGACAGATACGCAGTATTTT
CDR3aa: CASSVAGALTDTQYF

abundance: -
j_gene: TRBJ1-6
d_gene: TRBD1
v_gene: TRBV28
CDR3nt: TGTGCCAGCAGTTCCTCCGGGACAGCTAATTCACCCCTCCACTTT
CDR3aa: CASSSSGTANSPLHF

abundance: -
j_gene: TRBJ1-5
d_gene: -
v_gene: TRBV30
CDR3nt: TGTGCCTGGGACAGCGGGGCGAGTGTGAGCAATCAGCCCCAGCATTTT
CDR3aa: CAWDSGASVSNQPQHF